This T cell receptor beta chain is drawn from a study of blood T cells in healthy people across ages. In germline, CDR1 is MNHNS, CDR2 SASEGT. V lost 6 bases and J lost 5; bases outside the gene matches: 18. This CDR3 is built from 17 residues. The use of a sample-barcoded 5' primer and a J-beta primer mix characterized a second PCR of about 7 to 12 cycles. MiXCR was run by TCRdb on the 5' RACE reads, yielding one entry per CDR3 protein. This table holds around 500,000 distinct CDR3 sequences, around 27% found once. This sample was shared with a second study, whose subject was T cells of mothers and their children.

The rearrangement uses TRBV6-1 and TRBJ2-5; the match to TRBD1 covers 7 bases. The sequenced sample was blood. This clonotype was obtained from a boy aged 2 to 9 in good health. The CDR3 region has the DNA TGTGCCAGCAGCACTGTCCTTGAACAGGGGATCTGGGAGACCCAGTACTTC. Translated, it gives CASSTVLEQGIWETQYF.